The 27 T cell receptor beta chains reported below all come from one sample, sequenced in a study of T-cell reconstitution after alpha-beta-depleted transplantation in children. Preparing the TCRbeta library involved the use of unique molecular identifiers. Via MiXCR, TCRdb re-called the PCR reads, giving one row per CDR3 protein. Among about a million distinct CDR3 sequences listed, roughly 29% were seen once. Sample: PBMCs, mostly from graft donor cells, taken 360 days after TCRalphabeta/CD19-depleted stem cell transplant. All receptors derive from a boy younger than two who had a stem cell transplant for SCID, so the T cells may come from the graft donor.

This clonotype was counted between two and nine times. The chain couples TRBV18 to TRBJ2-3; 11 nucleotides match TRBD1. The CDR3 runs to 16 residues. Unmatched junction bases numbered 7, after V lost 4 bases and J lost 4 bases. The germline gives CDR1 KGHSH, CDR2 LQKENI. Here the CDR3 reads CASSRWTGGRADTQYF. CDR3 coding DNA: TGTGCCAGCTCACGATGGACAGGGGGCCGGGCAGATACGCAGTATTTT.

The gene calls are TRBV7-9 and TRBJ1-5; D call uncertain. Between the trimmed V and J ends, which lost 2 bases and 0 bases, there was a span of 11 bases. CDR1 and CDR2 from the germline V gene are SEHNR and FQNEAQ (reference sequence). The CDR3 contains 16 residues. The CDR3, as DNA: TGTGCCAGCAGCTTATCCCAGGTGGATAGCAATCAGCCCCAGCATTTT. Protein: CASSLSQVDSNQPQHF.

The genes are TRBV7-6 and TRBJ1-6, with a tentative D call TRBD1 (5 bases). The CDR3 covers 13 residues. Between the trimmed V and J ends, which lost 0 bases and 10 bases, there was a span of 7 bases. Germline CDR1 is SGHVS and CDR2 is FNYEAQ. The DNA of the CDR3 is TGTGCCAGCAGCTTAGCAGGGGAGTCACCCCTCCACTTT. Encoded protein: CASSLAGESPLHF.

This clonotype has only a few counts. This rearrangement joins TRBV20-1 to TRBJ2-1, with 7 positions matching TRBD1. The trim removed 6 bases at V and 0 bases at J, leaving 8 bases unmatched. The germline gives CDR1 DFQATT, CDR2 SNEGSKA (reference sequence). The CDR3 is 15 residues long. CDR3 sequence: CSAPRTGRSYNEQFF. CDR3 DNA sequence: TGCAGTGCGCCACGGACAGGACGCTCCTACAATGAGCAGTTCTTC.

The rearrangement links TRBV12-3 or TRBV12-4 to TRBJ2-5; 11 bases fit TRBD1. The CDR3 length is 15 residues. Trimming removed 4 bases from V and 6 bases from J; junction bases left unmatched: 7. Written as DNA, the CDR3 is TGTGCCAGCAGTTCCGGGACAGGGGGTGGGAAGACCCAGTACTTC. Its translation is CASSSGTGGGKTQYF.

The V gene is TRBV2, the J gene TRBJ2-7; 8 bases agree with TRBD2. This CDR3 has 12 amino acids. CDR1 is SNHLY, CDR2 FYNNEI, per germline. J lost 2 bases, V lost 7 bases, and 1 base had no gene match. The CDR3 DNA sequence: TGTGCCAGCAAACTAGCGGCCTACGAGCAGTACTTC. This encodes CASKLAAYEQYF.

CDR3 amino acids: CSVGFRMIETQYF. The CDR3 coding sequence is TGCAGCGTTGGGTTCAGGATGATCGAGACCCAGTACTTC. This chain uses TRBV29-1 with TRBJ2-5; no firm D call. Germline assignment: CDR1 SQVTM and CDR2 ANQGSEA. With 4 bases removed from V and 5 bases from J, the gap between germline ends came to 14 bases. This CDR3 is 13 amino acids long.

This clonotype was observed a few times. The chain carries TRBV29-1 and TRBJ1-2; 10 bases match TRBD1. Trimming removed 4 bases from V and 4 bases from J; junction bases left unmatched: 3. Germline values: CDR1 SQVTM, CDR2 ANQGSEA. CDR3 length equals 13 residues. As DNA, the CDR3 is TGCAGCGTTGGGACAGGGGGATTCTATGGCTACACCTTC. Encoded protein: CSVGTGGFYGYTF.

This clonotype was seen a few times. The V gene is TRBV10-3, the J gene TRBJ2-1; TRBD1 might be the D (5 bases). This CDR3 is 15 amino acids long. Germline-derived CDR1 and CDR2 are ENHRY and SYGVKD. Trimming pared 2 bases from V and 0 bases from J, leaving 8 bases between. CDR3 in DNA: TGTGCCATCAGTGAGGACAGAAGCTCCTACAATGAGCAGTTCTTC. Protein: CAISEDRSSYNEQFF.

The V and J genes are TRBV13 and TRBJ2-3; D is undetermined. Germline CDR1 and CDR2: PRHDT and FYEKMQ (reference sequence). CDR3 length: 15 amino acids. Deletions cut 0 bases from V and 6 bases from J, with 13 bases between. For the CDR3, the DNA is TGTGCCAGCAGCTTAGGCGGGCCAACCGGCGATACGCAGTATTTT. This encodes CASSLGGPTGDTQYF.

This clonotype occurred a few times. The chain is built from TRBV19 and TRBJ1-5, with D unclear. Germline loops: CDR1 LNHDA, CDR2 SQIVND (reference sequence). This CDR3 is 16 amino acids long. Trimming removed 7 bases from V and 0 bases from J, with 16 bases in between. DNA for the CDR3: TGTGCCAGTACCGATCAGTTACCCTATAGCAATCAGCCCCAGCATTTT. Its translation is CASTDQLPYSNQPQHF.

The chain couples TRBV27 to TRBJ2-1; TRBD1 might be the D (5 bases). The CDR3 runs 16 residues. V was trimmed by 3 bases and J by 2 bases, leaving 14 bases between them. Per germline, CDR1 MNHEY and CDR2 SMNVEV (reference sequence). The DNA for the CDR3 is TGTGCCAGCAGTTTGGCCCCCGCAGGGACCTACAATGAGCAGTTCTTC. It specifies CASSLAPAGTYNEQFF.

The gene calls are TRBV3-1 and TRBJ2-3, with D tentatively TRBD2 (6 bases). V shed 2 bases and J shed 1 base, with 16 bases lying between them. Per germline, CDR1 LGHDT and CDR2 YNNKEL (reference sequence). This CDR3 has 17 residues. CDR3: CASSQRRTGGRTDTQYF. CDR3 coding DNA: TGTGCCAGCAGCCAAAGGCGAACCGGGGGTCGCACAGATACGCAGTATTTT.

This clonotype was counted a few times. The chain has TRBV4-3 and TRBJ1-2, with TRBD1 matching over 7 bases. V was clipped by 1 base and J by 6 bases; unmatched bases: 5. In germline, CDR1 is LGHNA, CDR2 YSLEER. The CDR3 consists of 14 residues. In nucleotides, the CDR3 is TGCGCCAGCAGCCAAGGGACAGGTTTTAATGGCTACACCTTC. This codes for CASSQGTGFNGYTF.

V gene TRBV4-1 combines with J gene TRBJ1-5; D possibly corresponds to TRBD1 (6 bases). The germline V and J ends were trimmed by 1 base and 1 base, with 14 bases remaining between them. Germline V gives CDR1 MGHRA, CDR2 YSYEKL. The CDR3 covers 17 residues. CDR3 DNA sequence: TGCGCCAGCAGCCAAGTAGGGGGGGCGAGGAGCAATCAGCCCCAGCATTTT. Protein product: CASSQVGGARSNQPQHF.

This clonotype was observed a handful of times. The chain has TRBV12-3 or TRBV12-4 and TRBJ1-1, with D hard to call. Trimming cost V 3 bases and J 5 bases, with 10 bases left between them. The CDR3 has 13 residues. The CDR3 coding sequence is TGTGCCAGCAGTTTCGCGGCGTGGACTGAAGCTTTCTTT. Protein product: CASSFAAWTEAFF.

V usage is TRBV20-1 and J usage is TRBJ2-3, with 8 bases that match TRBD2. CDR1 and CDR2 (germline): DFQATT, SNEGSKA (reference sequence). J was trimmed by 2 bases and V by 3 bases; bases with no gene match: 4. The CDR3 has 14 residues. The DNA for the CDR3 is TGCAGTGCTAGCGGGGGGGCCCCCACAGATACGCAGTATTTT. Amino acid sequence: CSASGGAPTDTQYF.

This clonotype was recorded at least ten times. CDR3 bases: TGTGCCAGCAGGCAACTAGCGGGGTCCTACAATGAGCAGTTCTTC. Amino acids: CASRQLAGSYNEQFF. The V gene is TRBV12-3 or TRBV12-4, the J gene TRBJ2-1, with 10 bases aligning to TRBD2. This CDR3 spans 15 amino acids. The V segment lost 6 bases and the J segment 1 base; nucleotides outside the gene matches: 3.

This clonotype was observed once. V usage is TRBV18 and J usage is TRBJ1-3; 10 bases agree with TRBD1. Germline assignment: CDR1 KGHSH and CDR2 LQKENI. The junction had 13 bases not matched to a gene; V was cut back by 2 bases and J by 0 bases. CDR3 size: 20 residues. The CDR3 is CASSPFGSGWTGGSGNTIYF. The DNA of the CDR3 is TGTGCCAGCTCACCATTCGGATCCGGATGGACAGGGGGCTCTGGAAACACCATATATTTT.

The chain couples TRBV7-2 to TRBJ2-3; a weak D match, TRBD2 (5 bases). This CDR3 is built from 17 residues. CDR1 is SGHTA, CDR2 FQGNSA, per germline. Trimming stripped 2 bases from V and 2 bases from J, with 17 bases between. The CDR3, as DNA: TGTGCCAGCAGCTTAATGAATGGTGCCCTAGCCACAGATACGCAGTATTTT. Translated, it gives CASSLMNGALATDTQYF.

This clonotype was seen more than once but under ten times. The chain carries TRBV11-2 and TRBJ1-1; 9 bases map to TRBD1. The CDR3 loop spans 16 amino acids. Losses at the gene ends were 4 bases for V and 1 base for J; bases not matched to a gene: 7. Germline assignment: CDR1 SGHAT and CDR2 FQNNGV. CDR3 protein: CASSSDRGGRNTEAFF. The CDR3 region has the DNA TGTGCCAGCAGCTCCGACAGGGGGGGAAGGAACACTGAAGCTTTCTTT. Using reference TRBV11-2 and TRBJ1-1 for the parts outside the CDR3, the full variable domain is EAGVAQSPRYKIIEKRQSVAFWCNPISGHATLYWYQQILGQGPKLLIQFQNNGVVDDSQLPKDRFSAERLKGVDSTLKIQPAKLEDSAVYLCASSSDRGGRNTEAFFGQGTRLTVV.

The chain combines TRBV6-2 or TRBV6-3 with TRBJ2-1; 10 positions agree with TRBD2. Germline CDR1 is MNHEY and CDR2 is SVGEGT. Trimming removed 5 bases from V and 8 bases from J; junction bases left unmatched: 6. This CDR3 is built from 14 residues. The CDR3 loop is CASSRLAGKDEQFF. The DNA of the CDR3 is TGTGCCAGCAGTCGACTAGCGGGTAAGGATGAGCAGTTCTTC.

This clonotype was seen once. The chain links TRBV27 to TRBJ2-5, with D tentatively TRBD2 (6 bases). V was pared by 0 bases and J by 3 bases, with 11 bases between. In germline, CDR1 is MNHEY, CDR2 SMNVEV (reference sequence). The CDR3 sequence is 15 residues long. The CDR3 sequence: CASSLSGWTKETQYF. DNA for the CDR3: TGTGCCAGCAGTTTATCTGGGTGGACTAAAGAGACCCAGTACTTC.

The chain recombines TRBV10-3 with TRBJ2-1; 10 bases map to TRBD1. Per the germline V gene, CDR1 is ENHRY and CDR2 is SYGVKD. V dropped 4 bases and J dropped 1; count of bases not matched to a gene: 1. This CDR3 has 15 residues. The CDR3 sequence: CAISGDRGSYNEQFF. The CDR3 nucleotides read TGTGCCATCAGTGGGGACAGGGGATCCTACAATGAGCAGTTCTTC.

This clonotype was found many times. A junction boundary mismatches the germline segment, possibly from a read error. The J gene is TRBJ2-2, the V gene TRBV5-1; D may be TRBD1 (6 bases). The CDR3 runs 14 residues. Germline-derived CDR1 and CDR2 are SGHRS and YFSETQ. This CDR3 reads CASSPTGNTGELFF. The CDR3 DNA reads TGTGCCAGCAGCCCGACAGGGAACACCGGGGAGCTGTTTTTT.

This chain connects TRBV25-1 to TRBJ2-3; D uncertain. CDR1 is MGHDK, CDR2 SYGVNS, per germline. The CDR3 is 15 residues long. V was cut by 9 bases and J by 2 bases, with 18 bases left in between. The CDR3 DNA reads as TGTGCCAGTACTTCCCCTGGGGTCTTCACAGATACGCAGTATTTT. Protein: CASTSPGVFTDTQYF.

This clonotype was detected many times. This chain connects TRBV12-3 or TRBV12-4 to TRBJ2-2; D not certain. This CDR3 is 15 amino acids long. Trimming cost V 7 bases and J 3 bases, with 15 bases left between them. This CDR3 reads CASTQVWWDTGELFF. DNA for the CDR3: TGTGCCAGCACCCAGGTCTGGTGGGACACCGGGGAGCTGTTTTTT.